This is a list of T cell receptor beta chains from one sample in a study of OX40 agonist ivuxolimab in advanced cancers. Method: immunoSEQ multiplex PCR; TCRdb's copy keeps in-frame clones and lacks some. The top ten clones hold about 2.3% of a sample with about 64,000 clones, 84% of them seen once. This material consisted of CD4+ or CD8+ T cells sorted from blood, taken in a trial of the OX40 agonist ivuxolimab. Every receptor here comes from an adult with an advanced solid tumor such as melanoma, head and neck, liver or kidney cancer. The CDR3 runs from the conserved cysteine through the conserved F or W. Each record gives: CDR3 protein, CDR3 DNA, J gene, D gene, V gene, clone size. The D gene is left open where the match is weak. Clone size is shown for a subset of rows, as once, few, many or a class of expanded clone.

CDR3 protein: CAWSVGTGGFTYEKLFF
CDR3 DNA: TGTGCCTGGAGTGTAGGGACAGGGGGATTTACATATGAAAAACTGTTTTTT
J gene: TRBJ1-4
D gene: TRBD1
V gene: TRBV30
clone size: -

CDR3 protein: CASSWGGTYNEQFF
CDR3 DNA: TGTGCCAGCAGTTGGGGCGGGACCTACAATGAGCAGTTCTTC
J gene: TRBJ2-1
D gene: -
V gene: TRBV7-9
clone size: -

CDR3 protein: CAQGQQGETQYF
CDR3 DNA: TGTGCCCAGGGACAGCAGGGGGAGACCCAGTACTTC
J gene: TRBJ2-5
D gene: TRBD1
V gene: TRBV30
clone size: -

CDR3 protein: CASSQGVGGPETQYF
CDR3 DNA: TGCGCCAGCAGCCAAGGTGTGGGGGGGCCAGAGACCCAGTACTTC
J gene: TRBJ2-5
D gene: -
V gene: TRBV4-1
clone size: -

CDR3 protein: CASSYRLTSYNEQFF
CDR3 DNA: TGTGCCAGCAGTTACCGCCTTACGTCCTACAATGAGCAGTTCTTC
J gene: TRBJ2-1
D gene: -
V gene: TRBV6-5
clone size: -

CDR3 protein: CASSETLPGSGNTIYF
CDR3 DNA: TGTGCCAGCAGTGAGACTCTTCCGGGCTCTGGAAACACCATATATTTT
J gene: TRBJ1-3
D gene: -
V gene: TRBV6-1
clone size: -

CDR3 protein: CASSGGDESTDTQYF
CDR3 DNA: TGTGCCAGCTCAGGGGGGGATGAAAGCACAGATACGCAGTATTTT
J gene: TRBJ2-3
D gene: TRBD2
V gene: TRBV18
clone size: -

CDR3 protein: CASSLVVGGELFF
CDR3 DNA: TGTGCCAGCAGCTTGGTAGTAGGGGGGGAGCTGTTTTTT
J gene: TRBJ2-2
D gene: -
V gene: TRBV5-5
clone size: -

CDR3 protein: CASSLAWTSRNEQFF
CDR3 DNA: TGTGCCAGCAGTTTAGCCTGGACTAGCCGCAATGAGCAGTTCTTC
J gene: TRBJ2-1
D gene: TRBD2
V gene: TRBV27
clone size: -

CDR3 protein: CASSPGTSDTGELFF
CDR3 DNA: TGTGCCAGCAGCCCCGGGACTAGCGACACCGGGGAGCTGTTTTTT
J gene: TRBJ2-2
D gene: TRBD2
V gene: TRBV6-5
clone size: once

CDR3 protein: CATSRPRETQYF
CDR3 DNA: TGTGCCACCAGCAGACCGAGGGAGACCCAGTACTTC
J gene: TRBJ2-5
D gene: -
V gene: TRBV15
clone size: -

CDR3 protein: CASSPKGGPINTQYF
CDR3 DNA: TGTGCCAGCAGCCCAAAGGGGGGCCCCATAAATACGCAGTATTTT
J gene: TRBJ2-3
D gene: -
V gene: TRBV11-1
clone size: -

CDR3 protein: CASSSRDGPYEQYF
CDR3 DNA: TGTGCCAGCAGCTCCCGGGACGGACCCTACGAGCAGTACTTC
J gene: TRBJ2-7
D gene: -
V gene: TRBV11-2
clone size: -

CDR3 protein: CASSLARSGGIEKLFF
CDR3 DNA: TGTGCCAGCAGCTTAGCGAGATCAGGGGGGATCGAAAAACTGTTTTTT
J gene: TRBJ1-4
D gene: TRBD1
V gene: TRBV11-2
clone size: -

CDR3 protein: CASSSLGRRNTIYF
CDR3 DNA: TGTGCCAGCAGCTCATTGGGCAGGAGAAACACCATATATTTT
J gene: TRBJ1-3
D gene: -
V gene: TRBV4-2
clone size: -

CDR3 protein: CASSVRGTSGPGGNIQYF
CDR3 DNA: TGTGCCAGCAGTGTTCGGGGGACTAGCGGACCGGGAGGAAACATTCAGTACTTC
J gene: TRBJ2-4
D gene: TRBD2
V gene: TRBV9
clone size: -

CDR3 protein: CASSRSRFYGYTF
CDR3 DNA: TGTGCCAGTAGTAGAAGTCGGTTCTATGGCTACACCTTC
J gene: TRBJ1-2
D gene: -
V gene: TRBV19
clone size: -

CDR3 protein: CASSQDGNQPQHF
CDR3 DNA: TGCGCCAGCAGCCAAGACGGCAATCAGCCCCAGCATTTT
J gene: TRBJ1-5
D gene: -
V gene: TRBV4-3
clone size: -

CDR3 protein: CASSFRSRGEQYF
CDR3 DNA: TGTGCCAGCAGCTTCCGGAGTAGAGGCGAGCAGTACTTC
J gene: TRBJ2-7
D gene: -
V gene: TRBV5-4
clone size: once

CDR3 protein: CASSLRTSGAYNEQFF
CDR3 DNA: TGTGCCAGCAGCCTCAGGACTAGCGGAGCCTACAATGAGCAGTTCTTC
J gene: TRBJ2-1
D gene: TRBD2
V gene: TRBV9
clone size: -

CDR3 protein: CASSSRTGREAYF
CDR3 DNA: TGTGCCAGCAGCTCCCGGACAGGGAGAGAGGCGTACTTC
J gene: TRBJ2-4
D gene: TRBD1
V gene: TRBV7-8
clone size: -

CDR3 protein: CASSPGQGNYGYTF
CDR3 DNA: TGTGCCAGCAGCCCTGGACAGGGAAACTATGGCTACACCTTC
J gene: TRBJ1-2
D gene: TRBD1
V gene: TRBV7-3
clone size: -

CDR3 protein: CASATGTGAYEQYF
CDR3 DNA: TGTGCCAGCGCCACCGGGACAGGGGCCTACGAGCAGTACTTC
J gene: TRBJ2-7
D gene: TRBD1
V gene: TRBV25-1
clone size: -

CDR3 protein: CASSQDRGNNQPQHF
CDR3 DNA: TGCGCCAGCAGCCAAGACCGCGGGAACAATCAGCCCCAGCATTTT
J gene: TRBJ1-5
D gene: -
V gene: TRBV4-1
clone size: few

CDR3 protein: CASSLWAVLSGANVLTF
CDR3 DNA: TGTGCCAGCAGCTTATGGGCGGTGCTCTCTGGGGCCAACGTCCTGACTTTC
J gene: TRBJ2-6
D gene: -
V gene: TRBV11-2
clone size: -

CDR3 protein: CAISRAGGSEQFF
CDR3 DNA: TGTGCCATCAGCCGAGCGGGAGGTAGTGAGCAGTTCTTC
J gene: TRBJ2-1
D gene: TRBD2
V gene: TRBV10-3
clone size: -

CDR3 protein: CASRRGLREQYF
CDR3 DNA: TGTGCCAGCCGGCGGGGGTTGAGGGAGCAGTACTTC
J gene: TRBJ2-7
D gene: TRBD2
V gene: TRBV6-1
clone size: -

CDR3 protein: CASRRTGGTYEQYF
CDR3 DNA: TGTGCCAGCAGGAGGACAGGGGGCACCTACGAGCAGTACTTC
J gene: TRBJ2-7
D gene: TRBD1
V gene: TRBV27
clone size: -

CDR3 protein: CASSYYPNSPLHF
CDR3 DNA: TGTGCCAGCAGTTACTACCCTAATTCACCCCTCCACTTT
J gene: TRBJ1-6
D gene: -
V gene: TRBV6-5
clone size: -

CDR3 protein: CASTSWVGYTF
CDR3 DNA: TGTGCCAGCACATCGTGGGTCGGCTACACCTTC
J gene: TRBJ1-2
D gene: -
V gene: TRBV9
clone size: -

CDR3 protein: CASSLGAGGYNEQFF
CDR3 DNA: TGTGCCAGCAGCTTGGGTGCGGGAGGGTACAATGAGCAGTTCTTC
J gene: TRBJ2-1
D gene: TRBD2
V gene: TRBV5-4
clone size: few

CDR3 protein: CASSHRRDNSPLHF
CDR3 DNA: TGTGCCAGCAGCCACCGCCGGGATAATTCACCCCTCCACTTT
J gene: TRBJ1-6
D gene: -
V gene: TRBV5-8
clone size: -

CDR3 protein: CASSDVMDSFTYEQYF
CDR3 DNA: TGTGCCAGCAGTGACGTAATGGACAGCTTCACCTACGAGCAGTACTTC
J gene: TRBJ2-7
D gene: -
V gene: TRBV6-1
clone size: -

CDR3 protein: CASSQGAADQPQHF
CDR3 DNA: TGTGCCAGCAGCCAAGGGGCAGCAGATCAGCCCCAGCATTTT
J gene: TRBJ1-5
D gene: -
V gene: TRBV7-2
clone size: -

CDR3 protein: CASSGTSGRSGTGELFF
CDR3 DNA: TGCGCCAGCAGCGGGACTAGCGGGAGGTCGGGAACCGGGGAGCTGTTTTTT
J gene: TRBJ2-2
D gene: TRBD2
V gene: TRBV10-1
clone size: -

CDR3 protein: CASSLVLDSQETQYF
CDR3 DNA: TGTGCCAGCAGCTTAGTGTTGGACAGCCAAGAGACCCAGTACTTC
J gene: TRBJ2-5
D gene: -
V gene: TRBV7-9
clone size: -

CDR3 protein: CAWSVGFYNEQFF
CDR3 DNA: TGTGCCTGGAGTGTTGGATTTTACAATGAGCAGTTCTTC
J gene: TRBJ2-1
D gene: -
V gene: TRBV30
clone size: -

CDR3 protein: CASNSWGVNTDTQYF
CDR3 DNA: TGTGCCAGTAACTCCTGGGGGGTGAACACAGATACGCAGTATTTT
J gene: TRBJ2-3
D gene: -
V gene: TRBV19
clone size: -

CDR3 protein: CASSPSPGQGIFEQYF
CDR3 DNA: TGTGCCAGCAGCCCTTCCCCCGGACAGGGGATCTTCGAGCAGTACTTC
J gene: TRBJ2-7
D gene: TRBD1
V gene: TRBV7-3
clone size: -

CDR3 protein: CASSQDRTPGGYNEQFF
CDR3 DNA: TGTGCCAGCAGCCAAGATCGGACACCCGGCGGTTACAATGAGCAGTTCTTC
J gene: TRBJ2-1
D gene: -
V gene: TRBV4-2
clone size: -

CDR3 protein: CAIWDNYGYTF
CDR3 DNA: TGTGCCATTTGGGACAACTATGGCTACACCTTC
J gene: TRBJ1-2
D gene: -
V gene: TRBV10-3
clone size: -

CDR3 protein: CASSLALAGVNEQFF
CDR3 DNA: TGTGCCAGCAGCTTGGCCCTAGCGGGAGTGAATGAGCAGTTCTTC
J gene: TRBJ2-1
D gene: TRBD2
V gene: TRBV5-6
clone size: -

CDR3 protein: CASSLGGSNYGYTF
CDR3 DNA: TGTGCCAGCAGCTTAGGGGGATCTAACTATGGCTACACCTTC
J gene: TRBJ1-2
D gene: -
V gene: TRBV11-2
clone size: -

CDR3 protein: CASSFGGAETQYF
CDR3 DNA: TGTGCCAGCAGCTTCGGTGGGGCTGAGACCCAGTACTTC
J gene: TRBJ2-5
D gene: -
V gene: TRBV7-9
clone size: few

CDR3 protein: CASSFSGPGGYTF
CDR3 DNA: TGTGCCAGCAGCTTCAGTGGGCCCGGAGGCTACACCTTC
J gene: TRBJ1-2
D gene: -
V gene: TRBV7-2
clone size: few

CDR3 protein: CASSQSGQGWIYGYTF
CDR3 DNA: TGCGCCAGCAGCCAATCAGGACAGGGATGGATCTATGGCTACACCTTC
J gene: TRBJ1-2
D gene: TRBD1
V gene: TRBV4-1
clone size: few

CDR3 protein: CASSLARGITEAFF
CDR3 DNA: TGCGCCAGCAGCTTGGCACGGGGGATTACTGAAGCTTTCTTT
J gene: TRBJ1-1
D gene: -
V gene: TRBV5-1
clone size: -

CDR3 protein: CASSPHRVDEQFF
CDR3 DNA: TGTGCCAGCAGCCCACACAGGGTCGATGAGCAGTTCTTC
J gene: TRBJ2-1
D gene: -
V gene: TRBV5-5
clone size: -

CDR3 protein: CASHGVVSEQYF
CDR3 DNA: TGCGCCAGCCACGGGGTCGTATCCGAGCAGTACTTC
J gene: TRBJ2-7
D gene: -
V gene: TRBV10-2
clone size: few

CDR3 protein: CASSLGRAGSQPQHF
CDR3 DNA: TGTGCCAGCAGCTTAGGTAGGGCAGGGAGTCAGCCCCAGCATTTT
J gene: TRBJ1-5
D gene: -
V gene: TRBV7-9
clone size: few

CDR3 protein: CASSEVPTGELFF
CDR3 DNA: TGTGCCAGCAGTGAAGTTCCCACCGGGGAGCTGTTTTTT
J gene: TRBJ2-2
D gene: -
V gene: TRBV6-1
clone size: -